This TCR beta chain was sequenced in a study of T cell responses to AZD1222 COVID-19 vaccine. Findings of the study overall: It was only after the peak T cell response that any repertoires were sampled.

Data came from immunoSEQ multiplex PCR; TCRdb stores just in-frame clones and leaves some out. The sample has roughly 150,000 clones, 90% seen once. As concerns this clone: Its antigen is currently unknown.

V gave up 8 bases and J gave up 0 bases, with 8 bases separating them. The CDR3 has 13 residues. In germline, CDR1 is MDHEN, CDR2 SYDVKM. The clonotype originates from an adult who received the AZD1222 COVID-19 vaccine. The source was peripheral blood, collected 28 days after the second AZD1222 dose. The chain combines TRBV28 with TRBJ2-1; D ambiguous. CDR3: CASGSSSYNEQFF. The CDR3 nucleotides are TGTGCCAGCGGGTCTTCCTCCTACAATGAGCAGTTCTTC. Complete variable domain (other parts from reference TRBV28 and TRBJ2-1): DVKVTQSSRYLVKRTGEKVFLECVQDMDHENMFWYRQDPGLGLRLIYFSYDVKMKEKGDIPEGYSVSREKKERFSLILESASTNQTSMYLCASGSSSYNEQFFGPGTRLTVL.